A single sample is the source of the 8 T cell receptor beta chains below, sequenced in a study of blood T cell repertoires in COVID-19. TCRdb's table, derived via immunoSEQ multiplex PCR, lists solely in-frame clones and lacks some. The sample has about 190,000 clones; 70% to 85% are singletons. The sample comprised PBMCs or T cells enriched from blood (not recorded which). These TCRs come from a woman aged 25 to 39 who had recovered from COVID-19.

This clone was seen more than once but under ten times. This rearrangement joins TRBV5-1 to TRBJ2-1, with 16 bases matching TRBD2. The ends lost 4 bases at V and 7 bases at J; junction bases unmatched: 8. The CDR3 covers 17 residues. Germline CDR1 reads SGHRS; CDR2 reads YFSETQ. In nucleotides, the CDR3 is TGCGCCAGCAGCCTGGGGACTAGCGGGGGGGCCGGGAATGAGCAGTTCTTC. It translates to CASSLGTSGGAGNEQFF.

CDR3 in amino acids: CASSPRTDSPTIYF. As DNA, the CDR3 is TGTGCCAGCTCACCTAGGACAGATTCGCCGACTATATATTTT. This chain joins TRBV18 and TRBJ1-3; weak D call: TRBD1 (6 bases). V was cut by 3 bases and J by 13 bases, with 19 bases left in between. Germline V gene lookup returns CDR1 KGHSH and CDR2 LQKENI. This CDR3 is built from 14 residues.

This chain links TRBV5-4 with TRBJ1-2; perhaps TRBD1 as D (5 bases). The CDR3 contains 13 residues. V lost 2 bases to trimming and J lost 4 bases, with 9 bases between them. The V gene's germline CDR1 is SGHNT and CDR2 YYREEE (reference sequence). The CDR3 coding sequence is TGTGCCAGCAGCTTCCGGGGGAGCTATGGCTACACCTTC. Translating gives CASSFRGSYGYTF.

The rearrangement joins TRBV3-1 (or the pseudogene TRBV3-2) to TRBJ2-3; D may be TRBD2 (5 bases). This CDR3 is built from 15 residues. The V end was cut by 2 bases, the J end by 0 bases, with 9 bases between. Germline CDR1 and CDR2: LGHDT and YNNKEL (reference sequence). This CDR3 is CASSQRGLSTDTQYF. CDR3 nucleotides: TGTGCCAGCAGCCAACGGGGTTTGAGCACAGATACGCAGTATTTT.

The genes are TRBV11-2 and TRBJ2-5, with 8 bases lining up with TRBD2. The CDR3 spans 14 residues. Germline CDR1 and CDR2: SGHAT and FQNNGV. Unmatched junction bases numbered 4, after V lost 3 bases and J lost 4 bases. CDR3: CASSFQTSGETQYF. The CDR3 bases are TGTGCCAGCAGCTTCCAAACTAGCGGAGAGACCCAGTACTTC.

This sequence joins TRBV5-5 and TRBJ1-6; D might be TRBD1 (6 bases). The length of the CDR3 is 15 residues. Germline V gene data show CDR1 as SGHKS and CDR2 as YYEKEE (reference sequence). Trimming shortened V by 6 bases and J by 5 bases, and 15 bases separated the two germline ends. CDR3 residues: CASTGGAGNNSPLHF. CDR3 coding DNA: TGTGCCAGCACCGGGGGGGCCGGGAATAATTCACCCCTCCACTTT.

V is TRBV27 and J is TRBJ1-6; D is ambiguous. Trimming removed 4 bases from V and 7 bases from J, with 8 bases in between. CDR1 MNHEY and CDR2 SMNVEV come from the germline V gene (reference sequence). This CDR3 region has 13 residues. CDR3 bases: TGTGCCAGCAGTTACGCGGGAAATTCACCCCTCCACTTT. It yields the protein CASSYAGNSPLHF.

The chain employs TRBV6-1 and TRBJ2-7; D is ambiguous. Trimming shortened V by 1 base and J by 1 base, and 8 bases separated the two germline ends. The CDR3 has 14 residues. CDR1 and CDR2 (germline): MNHNS, SASEGT. The CDR3 is CASSEGKHSYEQYV. DNA of the CDR3: TGTGCCAGCAGTGAAGGAAAACATTCCTACGAGCAGTACGTC.